This T cell receptor (beta chain) was found in a study of CD4 and CD8 cells across lung adenocarcinoma regions. TCRdb passed the PCR reads through MiXCR, listing each CDR3 protein once. The table has under 25,000 distinct CDR3 sequences, roughly 54% seen once; the top ten hold 27%. The CDR3 runs to 15 residues. Germline V gene lookup returns CDR1 MNHEY and CDR2 SVGAGI. For this clonotype: One end of the junction does not line up with germline, which may come from a read error.

Localized lung adenocarcinoma, a non-small cell lung cancer, affected the donors. Sequenced sample: CD8+ T cells from the center of a lung tumor. The source is a female donor with lung adenocarcinoma. The CD4 and CD8 labels of this study may be unreliable. This rearrangement joins TRBV6-5 to TRBJ2-3; possible D gene TRBD1, 6 bases. DNA of the CDR3: TGTGCCAGCAGTTACTGGGCGGTGAGCACAGGGACGCAGTTTTTT. Protein: CASSYWAVSTGTQFF.